Listed here are 5 T cell receptor beta chains from one sample, sequenced in a study of blood T cell repertoires in COVID-19. Generated by immunoSEQ multiplex PCR, the TCRdb table keeps only in-frame clones and is missing some. The data contain over 300,000 clones, around 91% of them singletons. The sample consisted of PBMCs or T cells enriched from blood (not recorded which). Receptors were obtained from a woman aged 40 to 50 who had recovered from COVID-19.

The J gene is TRBJ1-4, the V gene TRBV3-1 (or the pseudogene TRBV3-2); TRBD1 aligns across 8 bases. V dropped 4 bases and J dropped 6; count of bases not matched to a gene: 10. Per germline, CDR1 LGHDT and CDR2 YNNKEL (reference sequence). This CDR3 has 16 residues. The CDR3 sequence is CASSRRPGTGYEKLFF. The CDR3 DNA sequence: TGTGCCAGCAGCCGTAGACCGGGGACAGGTTATGAAAAACTGTTTTTT.

V and J are TRBV18 and TRBJ1-1; D might be TRBD1 (6 bases). Trimming stripped 4 bases from V and 1 base from J, with 13 bases between. The CDR3 contains 15 residues. Germline V gene data show CDR1 as KGHSH and CDR2 as LQKENI. For the CDR3, the DNA is TGTGCCAGCTCACAGACAGGCGGAGGGAACACTGAAGCTTTCTTT. This sequence encodes CASSQTGGGNTEAFF.

This rearrangement joins TRBV7-2 to TRBJ2-1, with D maybe TRBD2 (6 bases). The V gene lost 5 bases and the J gene lost 12 bases, with 8 bases spanning the gap. The CDR3 sequence is 10 residues long. Germline values: CDR1 SGHTA, CDR2 FQGNSA. CDR3 bases: TGTGCCAGCAGCGCGGGATGGCAGTTCTTC. Protein: CASSAGWQFF.

The chain carries TRBV7-6 and TRBJ1-6; 7 nucleotides align to TRBD1. V was pared by 1 base and J by 10 bases, with 7 bases of the junction left unmatched. Germline V gene sequence: CDR1 SGHVS, CDR2 FNYEAQ. CDR3 length: 15 residues. The CDR3 here is CASSLGSATGSPLHF. Written as DNA, the CDR3 is TGTGCCAGCAGCTTAGGATCGGCGACAGGGTCACCCCTCCACTTT.

This clone appeared once. V usage is TRBV9 and J usage is TRBJ1-1; D is undetermined. This CDR3 is 15 amino acids long. Looked up from germline, CDR1 is SGDLS and CDR2 is YYNGEE. The V end was cut by 4 bases, the J end by 5 bases, with 18 bases between. This chain's CDR3 is CASSHGWEEPTEAFF. The DNA of the CDR3 is TGTGCCAGCAGCCACGGGTGGGAGGAGCCGACTGAAGCTTTCTTT.